This T cell receptor (beta chain) is drawn from a study of blood T cell repertoires in COVID-19. The V end was cut by 10 bases, the J end by 8 bases, with 20 bases between. Germline values: CDR1 LNHNV, CDR2 YYDKDF (reference sequence). This CDR3 is 13 amino acids long. Patients of the Seattle cohort, enrolled during active infection, were followed longitudinally. TCRdb's copy holds only in-frame clones and misses some; the assay was immunoSEQ multiplex PCR. The sample has about 120,000 clones; 90% are singletons. The chain joins TRBV15 to TRBJ1-2, with a possible D match to TRBD1 (6 bases). Sequencing used peripheral blood. The receptor was derived from a woman aged 55-69 years with COVID-19, enrolled during active disease. CDR3 sequence: CASQRGGGIGYTF. The CDR3 coding sequence is TGTGCCAGCCAGCGGGGTGGGGGCATCGGCTACACCTTC.